Listed below are T cell receptor beta chains from one sample, sequenced in a study of PD-L1 blockade in urothelial cancer. The repertoire was sequenced with immunoSEQ multiplex PCR; TCRdb's copy has only in-frame clones and lacks some. The sample lists roughly 50,000 clones; around 72% were seen once. Here the sequenced sample was PBMCs, taken around atezolizumab (anti-PD-L1) treatment. The receptors were gathered from a man between 65 and 85 years old with urothelial cancer. Both conserved end residues are part of each CDR3. D genes are given only for firm matches.

cdr3_length: 14
v_call: TRBV11-2
d_call: NA
cdr3_aa: CASSYRGNFYEQYF

cdr3_length: 14
v_call: TRBV4-3
d_call: NA
cdr3_aa: CASSRSRGSTEAFF

cdr3_length: 15
v_call: TRBV5-1
d_call: TRBD2
cdr3_aa: CASSLAGTSPMGWYF

cdr3_length: 12
v_call: TRBV11-3
d_call: NA
cdr3_aa: CASRSSSTEAFF

cdr3_length: 15
v_call: TRBV5-6
d_call: NA
cdr3_aa: CASTLWGVKWQPQHF

cdr3_length: 16
v_call: TRBV9
d_call: NA
cdr3_aa: CASSGFEQARNTEAFF

cdr3_length: 13
v_call: TRBV10-3
d_call: NA
cdr3_aa: CAISEEGDYGYTF

cdr3_length: 16
v_call: TRBV6-1
d_call: NA
cdr3_aa: CASSDQTGSSTDTQYF

cdr3_length: 13
v_call: TRBV28
d_call: NA
cdr3_aa: CASSFGGQETQYF

cdr3_length: 13
v_call: TRBV7-2
d_call: TRBD1
cdr3_aa: CASRTGIEETQYF

cdr3_length: 13
v_call: TRBV4-3
d_call: NA
cdr3_aa: CASSQEVGYEAFF

cdr3_length: 16
v_call: TRBV28
d_call: TRBD1
cdr3_aa: CASSLAGTGGPYEQYF

cdr3_length: 13
v_call: TRBV19
d_call: NA
cdr3_aa: CATRERTQETQYF

cdr3_length: 13
v_call: TRBV7-2
d_call: NA
cdr3_aa: CASSRGQQETQYF